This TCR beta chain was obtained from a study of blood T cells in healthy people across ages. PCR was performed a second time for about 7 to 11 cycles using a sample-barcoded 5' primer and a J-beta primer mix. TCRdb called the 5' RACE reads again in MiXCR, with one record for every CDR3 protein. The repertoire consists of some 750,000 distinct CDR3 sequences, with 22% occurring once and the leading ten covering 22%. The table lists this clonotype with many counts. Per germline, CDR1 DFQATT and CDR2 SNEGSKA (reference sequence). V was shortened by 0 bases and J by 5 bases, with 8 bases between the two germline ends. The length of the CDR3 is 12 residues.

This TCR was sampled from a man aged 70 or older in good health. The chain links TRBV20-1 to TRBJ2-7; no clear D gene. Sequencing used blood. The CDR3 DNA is TGCAGTGCTAGAGATGCGGACGACGAGCAGTACGTC. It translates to CSARDADDEQYV.